One sample yielded the 31 T cell receptor beta chains listed below, sequenced in a study of cytomegalovirus exposure and HLA in healthy donors. 60 Vbeta and 13 Jbeta primers were used in PCR. Assay used: immunoSEQ multiplex PCR; TCRdb lists only in-frame clones, some missing. This sample contains around 64,000 clones. Sample: PBMCs. The receptors stem from a female donor in good health and CMV-seropositive.

The chain recombines TRBV4-1 with TRBJ2-5, with TRBD1 matching 7 bases. Unmatched junction bases numbered 3, after V lost 6 bases and J lost 2 bases. The CDR3 contains 13 residues. Germline CDR1 and CDR2: MGHRA and YSYEKL. CDR3 protein: CASSSGQQETQYF. In DNA form, the CDR3 reads TGCGCCAGCAGTTCGGGACAGCAAGAGACCCAGTACTTC.

The chain couples TRBV7-9 to TRBJ2-7, with 14 nucleotides matching TRBD2. The J segment lost 3 bases and the V segment lost 5 bases, leaving 3 bases of the junction unmatched. The length of the CDR3 is 15 residues. Germline CDR1 SEHNR, CDR2 FQNEAQ (reference sequence). The CDR3 sequence is CASSLGLAGGYEQYF. In nucleotides, the CDR3 is TGTGCCAGCAGCCTTGGACTAGCGGGAGGCTACGAGCAGTACTTC.

This chain connects TRBV6-5 to TRBJ2-3; D is perhaps TRBD2 (5 bases). Between the trimmed V and J ends, which lost 0 bases and 4 bases, there was a span of 14 bases. Germline-derived CDR1 and CDR2 are MNHEY and SVGAGI. The CDR3 is 16 amino acids. The CDR3 loop is CASSYSGQISADTQYF. Here the CDR3 DNA reads TGTGCCAGCAGTTACTCTGGCCAGATTAGCGCAGATACGCAGTATTTT.

The gene calls are TRBV30 and TRBJ1-3; D gene unclear. Germline V gene sequence: CDR1 GTSNPN, CDR2 SVGIG (reference sequence). CDR3 length: 12 amino acids. Trimming cost V 2 bases and J 4 bases, with 6 bases left between them. CDR3 sequence reads: CAWSSIGNTIYF. CDR3 sequence (DNA): TGTGCCTGGAGTTCCATCGGAAACACCATATATTTT.

This rearrangement joins TRBV4-3 to TRBJ2-7; possible D gene TRBD2, 5 bases. Germline V gene lookup returns CDR1 LGHNA and CDR2 YSLEER. V dropped 1 base and J dropped 4 bases, with 8 bases sitting between them. There are 13 residues in the CDR3. The DNA for the CDR3 is TGCGCCAGCAGCCAAGTCCGGGGATACGAGCAGTACTTC. Translation gives CASSQVRGYEQYF.

The chain joins TRBV9 to TRBJ1-6, with a tentative D call TRBD1 (5 bases). V was pared by 0 bases and J by 8 bases, with 9 bases between. The CDR3 totals 14 residues. Germline lookup yields CDR1 SGDLS and CDR2 YYNGEE. The CDR3 coding sequence is TGTGCCAGCAGCGTAGAGGGGCGCGATTCACCCCTCCACTTT. Amino acids: CASSVEGRDSPLHF.

The chain combines TRBV14 with TRBJ2-3; 9 nucleotides line up with TRBD2. Germline CDR1 is SGHDN and CDR2 is FVKESK. After removal of 4 bases from V and 2 bases from J, the junction contained 7 bases not matched to a gene. The CDR3 consists of 16 residues. CDR3 coding DNA: TGTGCCAGCAGCCCAATCAGACTAGCGGTCACAGATACGCAGTATTTT. This sequence encodes CASSPIRLAVTDTQYF.

The V call is TRBV10-3, the J call TRBJ2-5; TRBD1 might be the D (7 bases). The germline gives CDR1 ENHRY, CDR2 SYGVKD. The CDR3 totals 14 residues. Trimming took 8 bases from V and 4 from J, leaving 17 bases between them. CDR3 coding DNA: TGTGCCATCGGGGACCGACAGGGAGGAGAGACCCAGTACTTC. Its translation: CAIGDRQGGETQYF.

This chain connects TRBV25-1 to TRBJ1-2; D ambiguous. This CDR3 is 13 amino acids long. Germline V lookup: CDR1 MGHDK, CDR2 SYGVNS. With 3 bases removed from V and 1 base from J, the gap between germline ends came to 6 bases. The CDR3 protein is CASSDPLNYGYTF. The CDR3 nucleotides are TGTGCCAGCAGTGATCCCCTTAACTATGGCTACACCTTC.

This chain links TRBV18 with TRBJ1-2; 8 bases map to TRBD1. CDR3 size: 14 residues. V was pared by 3 bases and J by 3 bases, with 3 bases of the junction left unmatched. In germline, CDR1 is KGHSH, CDR2 LQKENI. The DNA of the CDR3 is TGTGCCAGCTCACCGGGACAGGCTGACTATGGCTACACCTTC. Amino acids: CASSPGQADYGYTF.

The chain links TRBV2 to TRBJ1-6, with TRBD1 as a possible D gene (5 bases). This CDR3 is built from 15 residues. Germline CDR1 SNHLY, CDR2 FYNNEI. V was clipped by 5 bases and J by 5 bases, with 13 bases between them. The CDR3 protein is CASSPLGGDNSPLHF. In nucleotides, the CDR3 is TGTGCCAGCAGTCCTCTGGGGGGGGATAATTCACCCCTCCACTTT.

This rearrangement joins TRBV6-6 to TRBJ1-1, with D perhaps matching TRBD1 (5 bases). V dropped 9 bases and J dropped 1 base, with 12 bases sitting between them. Germline lookup yields CDR1 MNHNY and CDR2 SVGAGI (reference sequence). CDR3 length: 13 residues. The CDR3 DNA reads as TGTGCCAGTACCTTCAGGGAGAACACTGAAGCTTTCTTT. Protein sequence: CASTFRENTEAFF.

The chain has TRBV28 and TRBJ1-2; a possible D gene is TRBD1 (6 bases). V lost 3 bases to trimming and J lost 5 bases, with 10 bases between them. The CDR3 sequence is 13 residues long. Looked up from germline, CDR1 is MDHEN and CDR2 is SYDVKM. CDR3 DNA: TGTGCCAGCAGTTTTCAGGGGAAGTATGGCTACACCTTC. Protein sequence: CASSFQGKYGYTF.

This rearrangement joins TRBV5-1 to TRBJ2-7, with D perhaps TRBD1 (6 bases). CDR1 is SGHRS, CDR2 YFSETQ, per germline. CDR3 length: 16 residues. Deletions cut 4 bases from V and 4 bases from J, with 21 bases between. The CDR3 DNA reads as TGCGCCAGCAGCGATAATGGACAGCTCCTAGGTTACGAGCAGTACTTC. As protein: CASSDNGQLLGYEQYF.

About this clone: At the DNA level, this CDR3 is encoded by other sequences in the same sample as well. The rearrangement uses TRBV6-1 and TRBJ1-2, with D hard to call. Germline CDR1 reads MNHNS; CDR2 reads SASEGT. This CDR3 spans 10 amino acids. V was pared by 8 bases and J by 8 bases, with 9 bases between. In nucleotides, the CDR3 is TGTGCCAGCCGGGAATTGGGCTACACCTTC. Its protein product is CASRELGYTF.

The V call is TRBV6-1, the J call TRBJ2-2; D is ambiguous. This CDR3 spans 15 amino acids. CDR1 MNHNS and CDR2 SASEGT come from the germline V gene. Trimming stripped 7 bases from V and 0 bases from J, with 12 bases between. CDR3 sequence: CASKKMAANTGELFF. The DNA of the CDR3 is TGTGCCAGCAAGAAGATGGCGGCGAACACCGGGGAGCTGTTTTTT.

As for this clone: The same CDR3 arises from other DNA sequences in this sample as well. The gene calls are TRBV29-1 and TRBJ1-2; 7 nucleotides line up with TRBD1. CDR3 length: 16 amino acids. V lost 4 bases to trimming and J lost 3 bases; unmatched junction nucleotides: 14. CDR1 and CDR2 (germline): SQVTM, ANQGSEA. The DNA for the CDR3 is TGCAGCGTTGTGGGGACGGCCGACAGGGTAGACTATGGCTACACCTTC. As protein: CSVVGTADRVDYGYTF. The variable domain in full, with the rest retrieved from reference TRBV29-1 and TRBJ1-2, is SAVISQKPSRDICQRGTSLTIQCQVDSQVTMMFWYRQQPGQSLTLIATANQGSEATYESGFVIDKFPISRPNLTFSTLTVSNMSPEDSSIYLCSVVGTADRVDYGYTFGSGTRLTVV.

The V call is TRBV11-1, the J call TRBJ2-7, with 13 bases aligning to TRBD2. V gave up 8 bases and J gave up 0 bases; unmatched junction bases: 7. CDR3 length: 16 residues. CDR1 SGHAT and CDR2 FQDESV come from the germline V gene (reference sequence). The CDR3 coding sequence is TGTGCCAGCGCGACTAGCGGGGGGTCTAGCTCCTACGAGCAGTACTTC. Translating gives CASATSGGSSSYEQYF.

The V gene is TRBV30, the J gene TRBJ1-2; tentative D call: TRBD1 (6 bases). The V end lost 0 bases, the J end lost 4 bases, and 6 bases lay between the germline ends. The CDR3 sequence is 12 residues long. Germline CDR1 reads GTSNPN; CDR2 reads SVGIG (reference sequence). The CDR3: CAWSVQGYGYTF. In DNA, the CDR3 is TGTGCCTGGAGTGTACAGGGCTATGGCTACACCTTC.

The rearrangement uses TRBV2 and TRBJ1-5; D may be TRBD1 (5 bases). Per the germline V gene, CDR1 is SNHLY and CDR2 is FYNNEI. V lost 4 bases to trimming and J lost 0 bases, with 7 bases between them. The CDR3 sequence is 14 residues long. The CDR3 DNA is TGTGCCAGCAGTGGACAGATTAGCAATCAGCCCCAGCATTTT. Translating it yields CASSGQISNQPQHF.

The chain is built from TRBV27 and TRBJ1-2; D is possibly TRBD1 (5 bases). Germline CDR1 MNHEY, CDR2 SMNVEV (reference sequence). This CDR3 region has 15 residues. Trimming cost V 7 bases and J 5 bases, with 20 bases left between them. The chain's CDR3 is CASTEGLPDRYGYTF. DNA for the CDR3: TGTGCCAGCACCGAAGGGCTGCCAGACAGATATGGCTACACCTTC.

The genes are TRBV4-3 and TRBJ1-2; TRBD1 matches at 9 bases. Germline V gene sequence: CDR1 LGHNA, CDR2 YSLEER. The CDR3 runs to 16 residues. With 0 bases clipped from V and 7 bases from J, the junction kept 9 bases outside the gene matches. The CDR3, as DNA: TGCGCCAGCAGCCAAGAGATGGGTACAGGGGGCCGTGGCTACACCTTC. This sequence encodes CASSQEMGTGGRGYTF.

This chain uses TRBV29-1 with TRBJ2-2; 8 bases align to TRBD1. Germline V gives CDR1 SQVTM, CDR2 ANQGSEA. The CDR3 contains 13 residues. CDR3 sequence: CRYATGGTGELFF. Written as DNA, the CDR3 is TGCAGGTACGCTACAGGGGGCACCGGGGAGCTGTTTTTT.

The V and J genes are TRBV19 and TRBJ1-2; no clear D gene. The CDR3 consists of 15 residues. The germline V gene encodes CDR1 LNHDA and CDR2 SQIVND (reference sequence). V shed 1 base and J shed 4 bases, with 13 bases lying between them. The CDR3 is CASSIAWGEGYGYTF. The CDR3 DNA reads as TGTGCCAGTAGTATAGCGTGGGGAGAGGGCTATGGCTACACCTTC. The whole variable domain, remainder taken from reference TRBV19 and TRBJ1-2, is DGGITQSPKYLFRKEGQNVTLSCEQNLNHDAMYWYRQDPGQGLRLIYYSQIVNDFQKGDIAEGYSVSREKKESFPLTVTSAQKNPTAFYLCASSIAWGEGYGYTFGSGTRLTVV.

The V call is TRBV2, the J call TRBJ2-7; possible D gene TRBD1, 5 bases. V gave up 2 bases and J gave up 7 bases, with 15 bases separating them. CDR3 size: 14 residues. Germline CDR1 reads SNHLY; CDR2 reads FYNNEI. In DNA, the CDR3 is TGTGCCAGCAGTGAAAGTTGGGGCCTGAGGGAGCAGTACTTC. Translating gives CASSESWGLREQYF.

The chain has TRBV18 and TRBJ1-1, with D tentatively TRBD1 (5 bases). The V end lost 4 bases, the J end lost 1 base, and 16 bases lay between the germline ends. CDR3 length equals 16 residues. Germline CDR1 KGHSH, CDR2 LQKENI. CDR3 DNA sequence: TGTGCCAGCTCACAAACCAGGGATTCGAGGAACACTGAAGCTTTCTTT. It encodes CASSQTRDSRNTEAFF.

The chain joins TRBV6-4 to TRBJ2-2; 9 positions agree with TRBD2. V lost 3 bases, J lost 6 bases, and 5 bases stayed unmatched. Germline CDR1 reads MRHNA; CDR2 reads SNTAGT. This CDR3 comprises 15 residues. The CDR3: CASSDSSGGAGELFF. The CDR3 nucleotides are TGTGCCAGCAGTGATAGTAGCGGGGGCGCCGGGGAGCTGTTTTTT.

This chain connects TRBV5-4 to TRBJ2-2; D remains unclear. Germline lookup yields CDR1 SGHNT and CDR2 YYREEE (reference sequence). Deletions cut 7 bases from V and 2 bases from J, with 6 bases between. This CDR3 has 12 amino acids. CDR3 sequence reads: CASSKNTGELFF. CDR3 nucleotide sequence: TGTGCCAGCTCCAAAAACACCGGGGAGCTGTTTTTT.

This chain uses TRBV5-8 with TRBJ2-2, with TRBD2 matching over 8 bases. The V gene end was trimmed by 0 bases and the J gene end by 1 base; junction bases not matched to a gene: 8. The CDR3 has 18 residues. Germline V gene data show CDR1 as SGHTS and CDR2 as YDEGEE. The CDR3 loop is CASSLEAPGLGNTGELFF. CDR3 in DNA: TGTGCCAGCAGCTTGGAGGCCCCGGGACTAGGGAACACCGGGGAGCTGTTTTTT.

The V call is TRBV14, the J call TRBJ1-2, with a tentative D call TRBD1 (5 bases). V was pared by 0 bases and J by 8 bases, with 13 bases between. Germline CDR1 reads SGHDN; CDR2 reads FVKESK. The CDR3 has 14 amino acids. Here the CDR3 DNA reads TGTGCCAGCAGCCAAGATCGGAGGGGACGGGGCTACACCTTC. As protein: CASSQDRRGRGYTF.

The chain employs TRBV6-5 and TRBJ1-4, with TRBD1 matching over 9 bases. The CDR3 is 15 residues long. The V gene end was trimmed by 5 bases and the J gene end by 8 bases; junction bases not matched to a gene: 9. Germline loops: CDR1 MNHEY, CDR2 SVGAGI. The DNA for the CDR3 is TGTGCCAGCAGTACACAGGGGGCTGTTGGGGAAAAACTGTTTTTT. Protein: CASSTQGAVGEKLFF.